This entry concerns a single T cell receptor (beta chain). The data were taken from a study of siplizumab effects on memory and regulatory T cells. This CDR3 contains 17 residues. Germline assignment: CDR1 MNHEY and CDR2 SMNVEV (reference sequence). Trimming took 0 bases from V and 4 from J, leaving 16 bases between them. Assay used: immunoSEQ multiplex PCR; TCRdb lists only in-frame clones, some missing. The table lists 50,000 to 75,000 clones, around 80% of them singletons. Sequencing was performed on memory CD4+ T cells sorted from blood. This receptor was identified in a human donor in good health. The V gene is TRBV27, the J gene TRBJ1-5; D not certain. Here the CDR3 DNA reads TGTGCCAGCAGTTTATCATGGGCGGCTGGGAGGAATCAGCCCCAGCATTTT. Amino acid sequence: CASSLSWAAGRNQPQHF.